These 30 T cell receptor beta chains were sequenced from one sample in a study of T cell responses to AZD1222 COVID-19 vaccine. Generated by immunoSEQ multiplex PCR, the TCRdb table keeps only in-frame clones and is missing some. This table holds 100,000 or so clones, 75% to 95% found once. The sample here was peripheral blood, taken 28 days after the second AZD1222 dose. These TCRs come from an adult who received the AZD1222 COVID-19 vaccine.

This clone was found once. The chain is built from TRBV3-1 (or the pseudogene TRBV3-2) and TRBJ1-1; no firm D call. This CDR3 is 11 amino acids long. The V gene lost 3 bases and the J gene lost 1 base, with 0 bases spanning the gap. CDR1 and CDR2 from the germline V gene are LGHDT and YNNKEL (reference sequence). The CDR3, as DNA: TGTGCCAGCAGCCAGAACACTGAAGCTTTCTTT. This translates into CASSQNTEAFF.

J is TRBJ2-5 and V is TRBV5-1; possibly TRBD1 for D (6 bases). The germline V gene has CDR1 SGHRS and CDR2 YFSETQ. V was trimmed by 3 bases and J by 4 bases, leaving 13 bases between them. This CDR3 comprises 14 residues. CDR3 in amino acids: CASSSTGSAETQYF. In DNA form, the CDR3 reads TGCGCCAGCAGCTCAACAGGGTCAGCAGAGACCCAGTACTTC.

DNA for the CDR3: TGTGCCAGTGGGAGGAACACTGGAAACACCATATATTTT. Its translation is CASGRNTGNTIYF. The chain uses TRBV19 and TRBJ1-3, with no clear D. The CDR3 spans 13 residues. Germline V lookup: CDR1 LNHDA, CDR2 SQIVND (reference sequence). Trimming removed 8 bases from V and 2 bases from J, with 10 bases in between.

V gene TRBV4-2 combines with J gene TRBJ2-7; 8 positions agree with TRBD2. The V and J ends lost 0 bases and 4 bases, in that order; junction bases with no gene match: 5. The CDR3 contains 15 residues. Germline assignment: CDR1 LGHNA and CDR2 YNFKEQ. The CDR3 region has the DNA TGTGCCAGCAGCCAAGAGCGAGTAGCGGGGTACGAGCAGTACTTC. It translates to CASSQERVAGYEQYF.

V usage is TRBV30 and J usage is TRBJ1-2; D remains ambiguous. The V and J ends lost 4 bases and 6 bases respectively, with 9 bases between them. The length of the CDR3 is 11 residues. Germline V gives CDR1 GTSNPN, CDR2 SVGIG (reference sequence). The CDR3 protein is CAWTRSDGYTF. DNA for the CDR3: TGTGCCTGGACCAGATCCGATGGCTACACCTTC.

This CDR3 is CASSTGDRFYGYTF. The CDR3 DNA reads as TGTGCCAGCAGTACCGGGGACAGATTCTATGGCTACACCTTC. The chain uses TRBV6-5 and TRBJ1-2, with 7 nucleotides matching TRBD1. Trimming at V came to 5 bases and at J to 4 bases, leaving 7 bases not matched to a gene. The germline gives CDR1 MNHEY, CDR2 SVGAGI. This CDR3 has 14 residues.

The V and J genes are TRBV29-1 and TRBJ1-1; D unclear. Trimming removed 2 bases from V and 0 bases from J, with 10 bases in between. This CDR3 is built from 14 residues. CDR1 is SQVTM and CDR2 is ANQGSEA in the germline V gene. CDR3 bases: TGCAGCGTTGAACTTCGGTTGATGAACACTGAAGCTTTCTTT. Its protein is CSVELRLMNTEAFF. The whole variable domain, filled in from reference TRBV29-1 and TRBJ1-1, reads SAVISQKPSRDICQRGTSLTIQCQVDSQVTMMFWYRQQPGQSLTLIATANQGSEATYESGFVIDKFPISRPNLTFSTLTVSNMSPEDSSIYLCSVELRLMNTEAFFGQGTRLTVV.

The chain uses TRBV19 and TRBJ2-5; D not certain. V shed 4 bases and J shed 3 bases, with 6 bases lying between them. Looked up from germline, CDR1 is LNHDA and CDR2 is SQIVND (reference sequence). The CDR3 spans 12 residues. The CDR3 sequence is CASSRAKETQYF. The CDR3 DNA sequence: TGTGCCAGTAGTAGGGCCAAAGAGACCCAGTACTTC.

The CDR3 reads CATSDLASGGTDTQYF. CDR3 nucleotide sequence: TGTGCCACCAGTGATTTGGCTAGCGGGGGGACAGATACGCAGTATTTT. The rearrangement uses TRBV24-1 and TRBJ2-3; 11 bases are shared with TRBD2. The CDR3 is 16 amino acids. Looked up from germline, CDR1 is KGHDR and CDR2 is SFDVKD. The ends lost 0 bases at V and 3 bases at J; junction bases unmatched: 1.

This chain links TRBV2 with TRBJ1-6; D gene ambiguous. Germline V gene lookup returns CDR1 SNHLY and CDR2 FYNNEI. Trimming left V 8 bases short and J 10 bases short, with 24 bases between. The CDR3 loop spans 16 amino acids. The CDR3 sequence: CASRLTVVPKESPLHF. The DNA of the CDR3 is TGTGCCAGCCGCCTTACAGTGGTCCCGAAGGAGTCACCCCTCCACTTT.

In DNA, the CDR3 is TGTGCCAGCAACCCGCTAGCGGGGGGTGTCGAGCAGTACTTC. Translation: CASNPLAGGVEQYF. The rearrangement joins TRBV6-5 to TRBJ2-7; 11 positions match TRBD2. CDR1 and CDR2 from the germline V gene are MNHEY and SVGAGI. V lost 7 bases to trimming and J lost 6 bases; unmatched junction nucleotides: 8. The CDR3 covers 14 residues.

The CDR3 DNA reads TGTGCCAGCAGTCCAAACAGCCCAACTAATGAAAAACTGTTTTTT. Amino acid sequence: CASSPNSPTNEKLFF. The chain employs TRBV28 and TRBJ1-4; D gene uncertain. With 5 bases removed from V and 0 bases from J, the gap between germline ends came to 10 bases. The CDR3 loop spans 15 amino acids. Germline-derived CDR1 and CDR2 are MDHEN and SYDVKM.

The genes are TRBV5-1 and TRBJ2-1; TRBD2 agrees at 10 bases. The CDR3 contains 15 residues. The V and J ends lost 5 bases and 4 bases, in that order; junction bases with no gene match: 6. CDR1 SGHRS and CDR2 YFSETQ come from the germline V gene. In DNA, the CDR3 is TGCGCCAGCAGTAATAGCGGGGGGAGATACAATGAGCAGTTCTTC. This gives the protein CASSNSGGRYNEQFF.

The CDR3 region is CASSSPTGTGNSPLHF. The CDR3 DNA reads as TGTGCCAGCAGTTCCCCGACAGGGACGGGAAATTCACCCCTCCACTTT. The rearrangement links TRBV6-6 to TRBJ1-6, with 7 bases that match TRBD1. CDR1 is MNHNY, CDR2 SVGAGI, per germline (reference sequence). CDR3 size: 16 residues. The V and J ends lost 4 bases and 7 bases, in that order; junction bases with no gene match: 10.

This sequence joins TRBV5-4 and TRBJ2-7; TRBD2 agrees at 8 bases. This CDR3 comprises 18 residues. Germline V gives CDR1 SGHNT, CDR2 YYREEE (reference sequence). J lost 3 bases, V lost 0 bases, and 14 bases had no gene match. As DNA, the CDR3 is TGTGCCAGCAGCTTGGCCGTAGGAGGAAGGCTAGCGGGCTACGAGCAGTACTTC. Translation: CASSLAVGGRLAGYEQYF.

The chain uses TRBV28 and TRBJ1-1; no clear D. Germline V lookup: CDR1 MDHEN, CDR2 SYDVKM. V dropped 7 bases and J dropped 1 base, with 10 bases sitting between them. The CDR3 runs 13 residues. The CDR3 sequence: CASIPGGNTEAFF. In DNA, the CDR3 is TGTGCCAGCATCCCGGGAGGGAACACTGAAGCTTTCTTT.

V usage is TRBV28 and J usage is TRBJ1-5; perhaps TRBD1 as D (5 bases). Germline assignment: CDR1 MDHEN and CDR2 SYDVKM. The length of the CDR3 is 14 residues. The V end was cut by 6 bases, the J end by 4 bases, with 13 bases between. This chain's CDR3 is CASRPGGKNQPQHF. In DNA, the CDR3 is TGTGCCAGCAGACCGGGGGGGAAGAATCAGCCCCAGCATTTT.

This chain joins TRBV2 and TRBJ2-4; possibly TRBD1 or TRBD2 for D (5 bases each). CDR1 and CDR2 from the germline V gene are SNHLY and FYNNEI. This CDR3 is 14 amino acids long. Deletions cut 8 bases from V and 3 bases from J, with 14 bases between. The DNA for the CDR3 is TGTGCCAGCCACGAGGGGCATGGCAAAAACATTCAGTACTTC. Translating gives CASHEGHGKNIQYF.

The chain is built from TRBV28 and TRBJ1-5, with D possibly being TRBD1 (5 bases). CDR1 is MDHEN and CDR2 is SYDVKM in the germline V gene. V was pared by 4 bases and J by 0 bases, with 13 bases between. The CDR3 loop spans 16 amino acids. DNA for the CDR3: TGTGCCAGCAGTTCCTCGGGACCTTATAGCAATCAGCCCCAGCATTTT. It is translated as CASSSSGPYSNQPQHF.

A few counts support this clone. The V gene is TRBV9, the J gene TRBJ1-6; D remains ambiguous. Germline V CDR1 and CDR2: SGDLS, YYNGEE. Trimming stripped 0 bases from V and 5 bases from J, with 3 bases between. This CDR3 spans 13 amino acids. The DNA of the CDR3 is TGTGCCAGCAGCGTAGTTGATAATTCACCCCTCCACTTT. This codes for CASSVVDNSPLHF.

The chain recombines TRBV19 with TRBJ1-1; D ambiguous. The CDR3 runs 15 residues. V shed 8 bases and J shed 3 bases, with 19 bases lying between them. Germline CDR1 and CDR2: LNHDA and SQIVND (reference sequence). CDR3 sequence: CASPAGAGPYTEAFF. In nucleotides, the CDR3 is TGTGCCAGTCCCGCGGGCGCGGGCCCATACACTGAAGCTTTCTTT.

The chain uses TRBV29-1 and TRBJ2-1; 8 bases align to TRBD2. The V gene's germline CDR1 is SQVTM and CDR2 ANQGSEA. J was trimmed by 3 bases and V by 8 bases; bases with no gene match: 9. The CDR3 totals 14 residues. The CDR3 nucleotides read TGCAGCTTCTCAAGCGGGGGCCTCTACAATGAGCAGTTCTTC. Translated, it gives CSFSSGGLYNEQFF.

The chain employs TRBV4-2 and TRBJ1-2; D gene unclear. V was trimmed by 1 base and J by 6 bases, leaving 12 bases between them. The CDR3 contains 14 residues. Germline V gene data show CDR1 as LGHNA and CDR2 as YNFKEQ. CDR3 bases: TGTGCCAGCAGCCAAGGGCTCGAATTTGATGGCTACACCTTC. It translates to CASSQGLEFDGYTF.

The chain has TRBV19 and TRBJ2-7, with a possible D match to TRBD2 (7 bases). There are 16 residues in the CDR3. V was clipped by 0 bases and J by 2 bases, with 14 bases between them. CDR1 and CDR2 from the germline V gene are LNHDA and SQIVND (reference sequence). The CDR3 DNA follows: TGTGCCAGTAGTATAGAAGGGGGGACTAATGCCTACGAGCAGTACTTC. Translating gives CASSIEGGTNAYEQYF.

The CDR3 DNA is TGTGCCAGCAGCAGACGGACCTGGCAGCCCCAGCATTTT. This sequence encodes CASSRRTWQPQHF. This chain uses TRBV7-8 with TRBJ1-5; no clear D. Trimming took 5 bases from V and 7 from J, leaving 12 bases between them. The germline CDR1 and CDR2 sequences are SGHVS and FQNEAQ. This CDR3 has 13 residues.

V gene TRBV30 combines with J gene TRBJ2-3, with 7 bases fitting TRBD1. The J segment lost 2 bases and the V segment lost 3 bases, leaving 5 bases of the junction unmatched. The CDR3 runs 14 residues. Germline V gene data show CDR1 as GTSNPN and CDR2 as SVGIG (reference sequence). As DNA, the CDR3 is TGTGCCTGGAGGATGGACAGGCTCACAGATACGCAGTATTTT. Its translation: CAWRMDRLTDTQYF. Full variable domain (missing parts from reference TRBV30 and TRBJ2-3): SQTIHQWPATLVQPVGSPLSLECTVEGTSNPNLYWYRQAAGRGLQLLFYSVGIGQISSEVPQNLSASRPQDRQFILSSKKLLLSDSGFYLCAWRMDRLTDTQYFGPGTRLTVL.

V is TRBV27 and J is TRBJ1-5; D is unresolved. Germline-derived CDR1 and CDR2 are MNHEY and SMNVEV (reference sequence). The length of the CDR3 is 13 residues. Trimming stripped 3 bases from V and 2 bases from J, with 5 bases between. The CDR3 spells CASSFGRNQPQHF. The CDR3 DNA reads TGTGCCAGCAGTTTTGGCCGCAATCAGCCCCAGCATTTT.

CDR3 in DNA: TGTGCCAGCAGCAAAACCGGGACAGGGACCGACACCTCCTACAATGAGCAGTTCTTC. Translating gives CASSKTGTGTDTSYNEQFF. V gene TRBV7-9 combines with J gene TRBJ2-1; TRBD1 matches 9 bases. Germline loops: CDR1 SEHNR, CDR2 FQNEAQ (reference sequence). The CDR3 runs to 19 residues. Trimming at V came to 5 bases and at J to 0 bases, leaving 14 bases not matched to a gene.

This clone showed up many times. The chain links TRBV9 to TRBJ2-7; D remains ambiguous. The CDR3 runs 17 residues. Germline loops: CDR1 SGDLS, CDR2 YYNGEE. V lost 0 bases and J 0 bases, leaving 16 bases between the germline ends. The CDR3 is CASSVGWGFQSSYEQYF. CDR3 DNA: TGTGCCAGCAGCGTAGGGTGGGGATTCCAGAGCTCCTACGAGCAGTACTTC.

V usage is TRBV6-5 and J usage is TRBJ2-7; 10 bases fit TRBD2. Trimming cost V 7 bases and J 2 bases; bases outside gene matches: 5. There are 14 residues in the CDR3. The germline gives CDR1 MNHEY, CDR2 SVGAGI. The CDR3 here is CASKALAGAYEQYF. As DNA, the CDR3 is TGTGCCAGCAAGGCCCTAGCGGGAGCCTACGAGCAGTACTTC.